The 8 T cell receptor beta chains reported below all come from one sample, sequenced in a study of graft-versus-host responses after intestinal transplantation. Sequenced by immunoSEQ multiplex PCR; TCRdb stores in-frame clones only, minus some. Counted here are roughly 69,000 clones, roughly 92% occurring once; the ten biggest clones make up 6.7%. Sequencing used bone marrow, obtained around 720 days after intestinal transplantation. Receptor source: a human patient who received an intestinal transplant, so some T cells may come from the graft donor.

The chain is built from TRBV11-2 and TRBJ2-3; tentatively, D is TRBD2 (6 bases). The CDR3 is 15 residues long. In germline, CDR1 is SGHAT, CDR2 FQNNGV. Trimming pared 1 base from V and 1 base from J, leaving 9 bases between. CDR3 region: CASSLGASGTDTQYF. DNA of the CDR3: TGTGCCAGCAGCTTAGGGGCTAGCGGCACAGATACGCAGTATTTT.

The J gene is TRBJ2-7, the V gene TRBV7-9, with 8 bases lining up with TRBD1. This CDR3 is built from 15 residues. The J segment lost 0 bases and the V segment lost 5 bases, leaving 6 bases of the junction unmatched. The germline V gene has CDR1 SEHNR and CDR2 FQNEAQ (reference sequence). The CDR3 DNA follows: TGTGCCAGCAGCCTGGGACAGGCGAGCTCCTACGAGCAGTACTTC. This translates into CASSLGQASSYEQYF. The complete variable domain, with remaining parts taken from reference TRBV7-9 and TRBJ2-7, reads DTGVSQNPRHKITKRGQNVTFRCDPISEHNRLYWYRQTLGQGPEFLTYFQNEAQLEKSRLLSDRFSAERPKGSFSTLEIQRTEQGDSAMYLCASSLGQASSYEQYFGPGTRLTVT.

J is TRBJ2-7 and V is TRBV12-5; a weak D match, TRBD2 (6 bases). Deletions cut 0 bases from V and 0 bases from J, with 15 bases between. The CDR3 has 17 amino acids. The germline CDR1 and CDR2 sequences are LGHNT and FRNRAP. The CDR3 region has the DNA TGTGCTAGTGGTTTGGTACCGGGACTCCGTAGCTCCTACGAGCAGTACTTC. As protein: CASGLVPGLRSSYEQYF.

CDR3 nucleotides: TGTGCCAGCAGCTTAGTAGCGACAGAAAATTTCTATGGCTACACCTTC. Translating it yields CASSLVATENFYGYTF. The chain uses TRBV11-3 and TRBJ1-2; maybe TRBD1 (5 bases). The ends were cut back, 1 base at V and 4 bases at J, with 16 bases in the middle. This CDR3 is 16 amino acids long. The germline V gene encodes CDR1 SGHNT and CDR2 YENEEA.

This clone showed up just once. The chain is built from TRBV19 and TRBJ2-5, with TRBD1 identical over 7 bases. The V and J ends lost 7 bases and 0 bases, in that order; junction bases with no gene match: 5. Per germline, CDR1 LNHDA and CDR2 SQIVND (reference sequence). This CDR3 has 14 amino acids. CDR3 protein: CASKSGQYQETQYF. Written as DNA, the CDR3 is TGTGCCAGTAAGTCGGGACAGTACCAAGAGACCCAGTACTTC.

The genes are TRBV6-5 and TRBJ1-3; no clear D. Trimming removed 2 bases from V and 0 bases from J, with 11 bases in between. Germline values: CDR1 MNHEY, CDR2 SVGAGI. The CDR3 sequence is 16 residues long. The CDR3 bases are TGTGCCAGCAGTTACGATGGACGTCTCTCTGGAAACACCATATATTTT. Protein sequence: CASSYDGRLSGNTIYF.

The chain uses TRBV4-1 and TRBJ2-7; D gene ambiguous. The CDR3 extends over 15 amino acids. Trimming removed 0 bases at V and 2 bases at J, with 11 bases between. Per germline, CDR1 MGHRA and CDR2 YSYEKL. CDR3 DNA sequence: TGCGCCAGCAGCCAAGAGCGCCCCCGTACCTACGAGCAGTACTTC. Translated: CASSQERPRTYEQYF.

J is TRBJ2-7 and V is TRBV2; D gene uncertain. V lost 6 bases and J lost 7, with 16 bases in between. Per germline, CDR1 SNHLY and CDR2 FYNNEI. The CDR3 has 13 amino acids. In DNA form, the CDR3 reads TGTGCCAGCAGCGGACGCCCCTGGATTGAGCAGTACTTC. The encoded protein is CASSGRPWIEQYF. The entire variable domain, with the rest obtained from reference TRBV2 and TRBJ2-7, is as follows: EPEVTQTPSHQVTQMGQEVILRCVPISNHLYFYWYRQILGQKVEFLVSFYNNEISEKSEIFDDQFSVERPDGSNFTLKIRSTKLEDSAMYFCASSGRPWIEQYFGPGTRLTVT.